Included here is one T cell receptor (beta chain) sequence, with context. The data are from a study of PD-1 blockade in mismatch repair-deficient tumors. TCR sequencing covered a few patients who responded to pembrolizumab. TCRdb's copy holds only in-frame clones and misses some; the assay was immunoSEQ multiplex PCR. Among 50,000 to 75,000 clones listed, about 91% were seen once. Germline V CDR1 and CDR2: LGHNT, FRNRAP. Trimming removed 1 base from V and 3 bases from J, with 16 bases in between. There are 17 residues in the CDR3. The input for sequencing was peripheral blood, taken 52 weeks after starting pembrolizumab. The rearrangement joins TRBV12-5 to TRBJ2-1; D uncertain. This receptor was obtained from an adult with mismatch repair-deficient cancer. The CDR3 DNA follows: TGTGCTAGTGGTTTGGGACCGCCGGAGTCTCACTACAATGAGCAGTTCTTC. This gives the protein CASGLGPPESHYNEQFF.